This T cell receptor (beta chain) was obtained from a study of OX40 agonist ivuxolimab in advanced cancers. Findings of the study overall: Averaging showed that CD8+ T cells had more expanded clones than CD4+ did. No determination was made of the antigen specificity of the expanded peripheral T cells.

On cycle 4 day 1 and cycle 7 day 1, as well as at baseline, blood was sampled. Sequenced by immunoSEQ multiplex PCR; TCRdb stores in-frame clones only, minus some. Here the sample spans about 7,300 clones, 65% to 90% being singletons. The CDR3 totals 13 residues. The V and J ends lost 7 bases and 2 bases, in that order; junction bases with no gene match: 4. Germline lookup yields CDR1 ENHRY and CDR2 SYGVKD. In regard to this clone: Its antigen is not known.

The receptor comes from an adult with an advanced solid tumor such as melanoma, head and neck, liver or kidney cancer. V gene TRBV10-3 combines with J gene TRBJ1-1, with TRBD1 matching over 7 bases. Here the sequenced sample was CD4+ or CD8+ T cells sorted from blood, taken in a trial of the OX40 agonist ivuxolimab. The CDR3: CAINQGGNTEAFF. CDR3 bases: TGTGCCATCAATCAGGGGGGAAACACTGAAGCTTTCTTT.